What follows are 9 T cell receptor beta chains derived from one specimen sequenced in a study of cytomegalovirus exposure and HLA in healthy donors (dated by TCRdb to 2016 to 2017). The library came from the immunoSEQ multiplex PCR assay. The multiplex PCR relied on a mix of 60 forward primers for TCR Vbeta segments and 13 reverse primers for TCR Jbeta segments. TCRdb obtained this table from immuneACCESS and retained in-frame rearrangements with V and J assigned. These tables miss some clones; where compared with another copy, unresolved V genes account for less than half of the shortfall, and the remainder is unexplained. This sample is represented by 150,000 to 250,000 clones; 85% of them were singletons. The ten largest clones represent 2% to 2.5% of the sample. The material sequenced was PBMCs. These receptors came from a woman between 45 and 60 years old in good health and CMV-seronegative.

The rearrangement uses TRBV12-2 and TRBJ1-1. TRBV12-2 corresponds to a pseudogene. This CDR3 spans 14 amino acids. CDR3 nucleotides: TGTGCAAGTCGCTTAGTGATAGGCGGGACTGAAGCTTTCTTT. Translation gives CASRLVIGGTEAFF.

The chain joins TRBV4-1 to TRBJ1-2; 9 bases fit TRBD1. V shed 4 bases, J shed 8 bases, and the junction held 8 bases outside the gene matches. The germline gives CDR1 MGHRA, CDR2 YSYEKL. This CDR3 contains 14 residues. The CDR3 is CASSLGTGRMGYTF. In nucleotides, the CDR3 is TGCGCCAGCAGCCTGGGGACAGGGCGAATGGGCTACACCTTC.

This rearrangement joins TRBV7-9 to TRBJ2-1; 8 bases match TRBD2. Germline loops: CDR1 SEHNR, CDR2 FQNEAQ (reference sequence). After removal of 3 bases from V and 5 bases from J, the junction contained 3 bases not matched to a gene. The CDR3 has 14 residues. The CDR3 here is CASSFIAGNNEQFF. The CDR3 DNA reads as TGTGCCAGCAGCTTTATAGCGGGAAACAATGAGCAGTTCTTC.

V gene TRBV7-2 combines with J gene TRBJ2-7, with TRBD2 identical over 14 bases. The junction had 6 bases not matched to a gene; V was cut back by 4 bases and J by 7 bases. Germline-derived CDR1 and CDR2 are SGHTA and FQGNSA. The CDR3 has 15 residues. The CDR3 protein is CASSSGTSGSKEQYF. The CDR3, as DNA: TGTGCCAGCAGCTCTGGGACTAGCGGGAGTAAAGAGCAGTACTTC. The variable domain in full, completed from reference TRBV7-2 and TRBJ2-7, reads GAGVSQSPSNKVTEKGKDVELRCDPISGHTALYWYRQSLGQGLEFLIYFQGNSAPDKSGLPSDRFSAERTGGSVSTLTIQRTQQEDSAVYLCASSSGTSGSKEQYFGPGTRLTVT.

The chain employs TRBV7-9 and TRBJ2-7, with 7 bases lining up with TRBD1. With 3 bases clipped from V and 6 bases from J, the junction kept 8 bases outside the gene matches. The CDR3 spans 14 residues. Germline V CDR1 and CDR2: SEHNR, FQNEAQ (reference sequence). The DNA for the CDR3 is TGTGCCAGCAGCTTCGGACAGGAGGTGTCCGAGCAGTACTTC. Protein product: CASSFGQEVSEQYF.

This chain joins TRBV5-6 and TRBJ1-4; D gene ambiguous. Between the trimmed V and J ends, which lost 1 base and 3 bases, there was a span of 10 bases. This CDR3 has 15 amino acids. Germline lookup yields CDR1 SGHDT and CDR2 YYEEEE. CDR3 amino acids: CASSLYGSPNEKLFF. The CDR3 bases are TGTGCCAGCAGCTTGTACGGGTCCCCTAATGAAAAACTGTTTTTT. The full variable domain, with the rest looked up from reference TRBV5-6 and TRBJ1-4, is DAGVTQSPTHLIKTRGQQVTLRCSPKSGHDTVSWYQQALGQGPQFIFQYYEEEERQRGNFPDRFSGHQFPNYSSELNVNALLLGDSALYLCASSLYGSPNEKLFFGSGTQLSVL.

This clone showed up just a few times. The chain is built from TRBV29-1 and TRBJ2-2; a weak D match, TRBD2 (6 bases). Germline CDR1 SQVTM, CDR2 ANQGSEA. This CDR3 comprises 14 residues. V was clipped by 7 bases and J by 4 bases, with 16 bases between them. CDR3 in amino acids: CSARRDLATGELFF. CDR3 DNA sequence: TGCAGCGCCCGACGGGACTTGGCCACCGGGGAGCTGTTTTTT.

The chain links TRBV4-1 to TRBJ2-4, with 9 bases that match TRBD2. Germline V lookup: CDR1 MGHRA, CDR2 YSYEKL. V lost 4 bases and J lost 0; bases outside the gene matches: 4. The CDR3 has 16 residues. As DNA, the CDR3 is TGCGCCAGCAGCCCTTTAGCGGGAGTAGCCAAAAACATTCAGTACTTC. As protein: CASSPLAGVAKNIQYF.

The rearrangement links TRBV5-1 to TRBJ2-7, with 9 positions matching TRBD1. V gave up 5 bases and J gave up 5 bases; unmatched junction bases: 8. Germline CDR1 SGHRS, CDR2 YFSETQ. The CDR3 extends over 14 amino acids. Here the CDR3 reads CASRRGQGRNEQYF. The CDR3 DNA reads as TGCGCCAGCAGACGAGGACAGGGGAGAAACGAGCAGTACTTC. Using reference TRBV5-1 and TRBJ2-7 for the parts outside the CDR3, the full variable domain is KAGVTQTPRYLIKTRGQQVTLSCSPISGHRSVSWYQQTPGQGLQFLFEYFSETQRNKGNFPGRFSGRQFSNSRSEMNVSTLELGDSALYLCASRRGQGRNEQYFGPGTRLTVT.